Sequencing of this T cell receptor beta chain was carried out in a study of blood T cell repertoires in COVID-19. The overall study: Sites in the United States, Italy and Spain provided acute and convalescent COVID-19 samples. T cells, B-cell-depleted T cells, or PBMCs supplied cDNA or gDNA.

In the authors' methods: From reference gene primer amplification, estimates of nucleated cell counts were derived. Only in-frame clones appear in the TCRdb table, and some are missing; sequencing was by immunoSEQ multiplex PCR. The DNA was the basis for D and trimming; V, J and clone size are from that table. The sample has roughly 250,000 clones; under 90% are singletons. This clone was found a few times. V was shortened by 5 bases and J by 1 base, with 14 bases between the two germline ends. There are 15 residues in the CDR3. The V gene's germline CDR1 is LGHDT and CDR2 YNNKEL (reference sequence).

The clonotype originates from an older woman with active or convalescent COVID-19. The sample was peripheral blood. This chain joins TRBV3-1 (or the pseudogene TRBV3-2) and TRBJ1-1; maybe TRBD1 (6 bases). The CDR3 reads CASSLSYRENTEAFF. CDR3 sequence (DNA): TGTGCCAGCAGCTTATCTTACAGGGAGAACACTGAAGCTTTCTTT.